These 3 T cell receptor beta chains were all obtained from the same sample, sequenced in a study of blood T cell repertoires in COVID-19. This table comes from immunoSEQ multiplex PCR, and its TCRdb copy is limited to in-frame clones, with some not included. The data hold roughly 250,000 clones, with more than 65% observed a single time. The sample was peripheral blood. Source of these receptors: a man aged 45-65 years with active or convalescent COVID-19.

A few counts support this clone. This chain connects TRBV19 to TRBJ1-6, with D maybe TRBD1 (5 bases). The CDR3 contains 14 residues. The V gene's germline CDR1 is LNHDA and CDR2 SQIVND (reference sequence). V was trimmed by 7 bases and J by 10 bases, leaving 17 bases between them. DNA of the CDR3: TGTGCCAGTAAGATCGGGGGTCTAGAGTCACCCCTCCACTTT. It yields the protein CASKIGGLESPLHF.

The rearrangement links TRBV4-2 to TRBJ1-1; tentatively, D is TRBD1 (6 bases). The CDR3 runs to 16 residues. V lost 0 bases, J lost 2 bases, and 13 bases lay in between. The germline gives CDR1 LGHNA, CDR2 YNFKEQ. This chain's CDR3 is CASSQDGTGLNTEAFF. CDR3 in DNA: TGTGCCAGCAGCCAAGATGGCACAGGGTTAAACACTGAAGCTTTCTTT.

The chain recombines TRBV3-1 (or the pseudogene TRBV3-2) with TRBJ1-2; D gene ambiguous. The CDR3 loop spans 14 amino acids. V was trimmed by 6 bases and J by 0 bases, leaving 11 bases between them. The germline gives CDR1 LGHDT, CDR2 YNNKEL (reference sequence). The CDR3 region is CASSRDTANYGYTF. The CDR3 nucleotides read TGTGCCAGCAGTCGCGACACGGCTAACTATGGCTACACCTTC.